One sample yielded the 9 T cell receptor beta chains listed below, sequenced in a study of response to subunit inactivated influenza vaccine. Using its own MiXCR run on the RT-PCR reads, TCRdb lists one record per CDR3 protein. This table has around 200,000 distinct CDR3 sequences, 7.5% to 10% appearing once. Material: non-naive T cells sorted from PBMCs, obtained on the day of vaccination. The origin of the receptors is a man aged 50-60 years who received an inactivated influenza vaccine.

This clonotype was observed many times. The genes are TRBV12-3 or TRBV12-4 and TRBJ1-1, with D tentatively TRBD1 (6 bases). The length of the CDR3 is 11 residues. The V end lost 7 bases, the J end lost 11 bases, and 14 bases lay between the germline ends. CDR3 nucleotides: TGTGCCAGCATCACAGGGACTCGGGCTTTCTTT. Its translation: CASITGTRAFF.

The CDR3 DNA reads as TGTGCCAGCTCACCATCCAACGAGCAGTACTTC. Translated: CASSPSNEQYF. V is TRBV18 and J is TRBJ2-7; no clear D. Trimming cost V 2 bases and J 5 bases, with 4 bases left between them. The CDR3 extends over 11 amino acids. From germline, CDR1 is KGHSH and CDR2 LQKENI.

This clonotype was counted at least ten times. The gene calls are TRBV5-1 and TRBJ2-2; D uncertain. Germline V gene sequence: CDR1 SGHRS, CDR2 YFSETQ. The CDR3 totals 15 residues. V lost 3 bases to trimming and J lost 4 bases, with 13 bases between them. CDR3 in amino acids: CASSSGVPLTGELFF. CDR3 coding DNA: TGCGCCAGCAGCTCCGGAGTCCCCCTCACCGGGGAGCTGTTTTTT.

This clonotype was counted once. CDR3 in amino acids: CASRPGQDEQYF. Written as DNA, the CDR3 is TGTGCCAGCAGACCCGGACAGGACGAGCAGTACTTC. This chain joins TRBV6-6 and TRBJ2-7; 7 bases align to TRBD1. Germline V gene data show CDR1 as MNHNY and CDR2 as SVGAGI (reference sequence). The trim removed 6 bases at V and 5 bases at J, leaving 4 bases unmatched. The CDR3 has 12 residues.

Only a few counts were recorded for this clonotype. The chain combines TRBV2 with TRBJ1-1; D is perhaps TRBD1 (5 bases). The germline V and J ends were trimmed by 3 bases and 6 bases, with 14 bases remaining between them. Germline assignment: CDR1 SNHLY and CDR2 FYNNEI. The CDR3 totals 14 residues. The CDR3: CASSDVLDSAEAFF. CDR3 DNA: TGTGCCAGCAGTGACGTACTAGACAGTGCTGAAGCTTTCTTT.

The chain couples TRBV7-8 to TRBJ2-7, with 12 bases lining up with TRBD1. The CDR3 length is 16 residues. The V gene end was trimmed by 4 bases and the J gene end by 6 bases; junction bases not matched to a gene: 10. Germline lookup yields CDR1 SGHVS and CDR2 FQNEAQ. The CDR3 nucleotides read TGTGCCAGCAGCTGGCCCCCGGGACAGGGGGCGCTCGAGCAGTACTTC. Translated, it gives CASSWPPGQGALEQYF.

V is TRBV7-6 and J is TRBJ1-1; D possibly corresponds to TRBD1 (5 bases). Trimming left V 1 base short and J 4 bases short, with 13 bases between. Germline V gene sequence: CDR1 SGHVS, CDR2 FNYEAQ. This CDR3 is 15 amino acids long. The DNA for the CDR3 is TGTGCCAGCAGCTTAGGCTCTGGGGGAGGCACTGAAGCTTTCTTT. Translating it yields CASSLGSGGGTEAFF.

The chain uses TRBV21-1 and TRBJ2-7; the D segment call TRBD1 is taken from the table without a DNA check. TRBV21-1 is termed a pseudogene. This CDR3 region has 17 residues. The CDR3 here is CASSIRGTPRSSYEQYF. The CDR3 coding sequence is TGTGCCAGCAGCATAAGGGGGACACCTCGTAGCTCCTACGAGCAGTACTTC.

The genes are TRBV6-6 and TRBJ1-1; D gene ambiguous. The CDR3 has 11 amino acids. Germline-derived CDR1 and CDR2 are MNHNY and SVGAGI (reference sequence). Deletions cut 1 base from V and 3 bases from J, with 0 bases between. CDR3 DNA: TGTGCCAGCAGTTACTACACTGAAGCTTTCTTT. It is translated as CASSYYTEAFF.